Each of the 7 T cell receptor beta chains below was sequenced from the same sample in a study of blood T cell repertoires in COVID-19. Sequencing was performed with immunoSEQ multiplex PCR; in TCRdb, only in-frame clones are kept and a portion is missing. In the table there are around 59,000 clones, 90% of which are singletons. Input material: peripheral blood. These receptors all stem from a man in his 60s with acute or convalescent COVID-19.

The CDR3 spells CASSFEQSNSPLHF. Written as DNA, the CDR3 is TGTGCCAGCAGCTTTGAACAATCGAATTCACCCCTCCACTTT. The rearrangement uses TRBV11-3 and TRBJ1-6; D gene ambiguous. The V and J ends lost 3 bases and 7 bases respectively, with 10 bases between them. Germline-derived CDR1 and CDR2 are SGHNT and YENEEA. This CDR3 has 14 residues.

V gene TRBV11-3 combines with J gene TRBJ1-2; 8 positions match TRBD1. Germline lookup yields CDR1 SGHNT and CDR2 YENEEA. CDR3 length equals 14 residues. The V segment lost 5 bases and the J segment 3 bases; nucleotides outside the gene matches: 5. The CDR3 nucleotides are TGTGCCAGCAGCCTGGGACAGGCCGACTATGGCTACACCTTC. Translation: CASSLGQADYGYTF.

This sequence joins TRBV7-2 and TRBJ2-4, with D perhaps TRBD1 (5 bases). The germline V gene encodes CDR1 SGHTA and CDR2 FQGNSA. The CDR3 is 17 amino acids. V lost 1 base and J 4 bases, leaving 17 bases between the germline ends. The CDR3 nucleotides read TGTGCCAGCAGCTTAGTTTCCGACAGAGCTTCGAAAAACATTCAGTACTTC. Encoded protein: CASSLVSDRASKNIQYF.

The chain has TRBV6-5 and TRBJ1-2; TRBD1 might be the D (6 bases). In germline, CDR1 is MNHEY, CDR2 SVGAGI. Trimming shortened V by 4 bases and J by 4 bases, and 13 bases separated the two germline ends. There are 14 residues in the CDR3. The chain's CDR3 is CASSLNGQRYGYTF. CDR3 sequence (DNA): TGTGCCAGCAGTTTAAACGGACAGCGCTATGGCTACACCTTC.

The sample holds one count of this clone. The chain recombines TRBV24-1 with TRBJ2-7; 11 nucleotides align to TRBD2. V lost 9 bases, J lost 7 bases, and 7 bases stayed unmatched. Germline V gene lookup returns CDR1 KGHDR and CDR2 SFDVKD. The CDR3 sequence is 13 residues long. The CDR3 spells CATSGTSGWEQYF. CDR3 DNA sequence: TGTGCCACCTCCGGGACTAGCGGTTGGGAGCAGTACTTC.

The V gene is TRBV6-4, the J gene TRBJ2-1; weak D call: TRBD2 (5 bases). The germline gives CDR1 MRHNA, CDR2 SNTAGT. The CDR3 sequence is 13 residues long. Deletions cut 4 bases from V and 6 bases from J, with 10 bases between. CDR3 region: CASSAGIGNEQFF. The CDR3 DNA reads TGTGCCAGCAGTGCGGGGATCGGCAATGAGCAGTTCTTC.

This chain connects TRBV9 to TRBJ2-2; 11 nucleotides match TRBD2. Germline V CDR1 and CDR2: SGDLS, YYNGEE. CDR3 length: 16 residues. The ends lost 0 bases at V and 7 bases at J; junction bases unmatched: 5. CDR3 coding DNA: TGTGCCAGCAGCGTAGTAGCGGGAGGGCCAATCGGGGAGCTGTTTTTT. It yields the protein CASSVVAGGPIGELFF.